These 11 T cell receptor beta chains came from one sample sequenced in a study of shared clonotypes between healthy human individuals. Sequencing used immunoSEQ multiplex PCR; TCRdb keeps in-frame clones, though not all of them. The repertoire has about 1.1 million clones, around 78% of them found once; the top ten carry under 0.6%. Input material: memory CD4+ T cells from PBMCs. Subset noted: CD45RA-negative fraction. These receptors originate from a man aged 18 to 30 in good health. Some clones in this sample may be carry-over from other donors' samples.

The sample holds one count of this clone. This rearrangement joins TRBV2 to TRBJ1-1, with D tentatively TRBD1 (5 bases). The germline V gene has CDR1 SNHLY and CDR2 FYNNEI. The CDR3 sequence is 10 residues long. The V end was cut by 10 bases, the J end by 11 bases, with 14 bases between. CDR3 loop: CATRALGAFF. The CDR3 DNA reads as TGTGCCACCAGGGCCCTTGGGGCTTTCTTT.

The chain has TRBV5-6 and TRBJ1-2; 8 bases line up with TRBD1. Germline lookup yields CDR1 SGHDT and CDR2 YYEEEE. The CDR3 contains 14 residues. The ends lost 4 bases at V and 1 base at J; junction bases unmatched: 3. The CDR3 region is CASSPDRGNYGYTF. The DNA of the CDR3 is TGTGCCAGCAGCCCCGACAGGGGTAACTATGGCTACACCTTC. The full variable domain, in which reference TRBV5-6 and TRBJ1-2 provide the parts outside the CDR3, is DAGVTQSPTHLIKTRGQQVTLRCSPKSGHDTVSWYQQALGQGPQFIFQYYEEEERQRGNFPDRFSGHQFPNYSSELNVNALLLGDSALYLCASSPDRGNYGYTFGSGTRLTVV.

This chain connects TRBV27 to TRBJ2-7; 14 bases agree with TRBD2. The CDR3 is made up of 16 amino acids. CDR1 and CDR2 (germline): MNHEY, SMNVEV (reference sequence). V trimming: 6 bases; J trimming: 5 bases; junction bases outside the gene matches: 9. The CDR3 nucleotides are TGTGCCAGCAGCCGACCGGGACTAGCGGGAGTTCACGAGCAGTACTTC. This translates into CASSRPGLAGVHEQYF.

The V gene is TRBV30, the J gene TRBJ2-2; the D gene is possibly TRBD1 (5 bases). Germline values: CDR1 GTSNPN, CDR2 SVGIG (reference sequence). The CDR3 contains 14 residues. V lost 2 bases, J lost 2 bases, and 9 bases lay in between. Written as DNA, the CDR3 is TGTGCCTGGAGTAGGCAGGGTAACACCGGGGAGCTGTTTTTT. Translation gives CAWSRQGNTGELFF.

This clone was found a few times. The J gene is TRBJ1-1, the V gene TRBV7-9; tentatively, D is TRBD1 (5 bases). CDR1 and CDR2 from the germline V gene are SEHNR and FQNEAQ (reference sequence). Trimming shortened V by 10 bases and J by 3 bases, and 15 bases separated the two germline ends. The CDR3 sequence is 13 residues long. The CDR3 nucleotides are TGTGCCATCCGAGCCAGGGTGGACACTGAAGCTTTCTTT. This translates into CAIRARVDTEAFF. The variable domain in full, completed from reference TRBV7-9 and TRBJ1-1, reads DTGVSQNPRHKITKRGQNVTFRCDPISEHNRLYWYRQTLGQGPEFLTYFQNEAQLEKSRLLSDRFSAERPKGSFSTLEIQRTEQGDSAMYLCAIRARVDTEAFFGQGTRLTVV.

The chain joins TRBV6-4 to TRBJ2-1; the D is unclear. Trimming took 0 bases from V and 8 from J, leaving 23 bases between them. Germline-derived CDR1 and CDR2 are MRHNA and SNTAGT. The CDR3 has 18 amino acids. Written as DNA, the CDR3 is TGTGCCAGCAGTGACTCGATCCGATCCGTAGGGCGTACAGATGAGCAGTTCTTC. It encodes CASSDSIRSVGRTDEQFF.

This chain connects TRBV11-2 to TRBJ1-1, with a weak D call TRBD1 (6 bases). The germline V and J ends were trimmed by 5 bases and 4 bases, with 11 bases remaining between them. The CDR3 runs 13 residues. The germline V gene has CDR1 SGHAT and CDR2 FQNNGV. CDR3 loop: CASSPLDSTEAFF. In DNA form, the CDR3 reads TGTGCCAGCAGCCCTCTGGACAGCACTGAAGCTTTCTTT.

The J gene is TRBJ2-2, the V gene TRBV7-6; 7 positions agree with TRBD2. Germline V CDR1 and CDR2: SGHVS, FNYEAQ. Unmatched junction bases numbered 12, after V lost 2 bases and J lost 12 bases. The CDR3 loop spans 15 amino acids. CDR3 nucleotides: TGTGCCAGCAGCTTAAGTCACGTTGAGGGAGGGAAGCTGTTTTTT. It is translated as CASSLSHVEGGKLFF.

This clone came up a few times. This chain links TRBV10-3 with TRBJ2-7; D gene unclear. This CDR3 has 14 residues. V was trimmed by 6 bases and J by 7 bases, leaving 19 bases between them. Germline V lookup: CDR1 ENHRY, CDR2 SYGVKD. CDR3 residues: CAISPGPTYGEQYF. The CDR3 bases are TGTGCCATCAGCCCCGGGCCCACCTACGGGGAGCAGTACTTC.

The CDR3 coding sequence is TGTGCCAGCAGTCCTCTGGGGAGGGACGGTAACTATGGCTACACCTTC. Translation: CASSPLGRDGNYGYTF. The chain combines TRBV27 with TRBJ1-2; D may be TRBD1 (5 bases). V lost 5 bases, J lost 1 base, and 17 bases lay in between. Germline CDR1 MNHEY, CDR2 SMNVEV (reference sequence). This CDR3 comprises 16 residues.

This chain joins TRBV7-2 and TRBJ2-4; D remains ambiguous. CDR3 size: 14 residues. The V end was cut by 3 bases, the J end by 0 bases, with 6 bases between. Germline CDR1 is SGHTA and CDR2 is FQGNSA. This CDR3 is CASSFDKAKNIQYF. The DNA for the CDR3 is TGTGCCAGCAGCTTCGACAAAGCCAAAAACATTCAGTACTTC.